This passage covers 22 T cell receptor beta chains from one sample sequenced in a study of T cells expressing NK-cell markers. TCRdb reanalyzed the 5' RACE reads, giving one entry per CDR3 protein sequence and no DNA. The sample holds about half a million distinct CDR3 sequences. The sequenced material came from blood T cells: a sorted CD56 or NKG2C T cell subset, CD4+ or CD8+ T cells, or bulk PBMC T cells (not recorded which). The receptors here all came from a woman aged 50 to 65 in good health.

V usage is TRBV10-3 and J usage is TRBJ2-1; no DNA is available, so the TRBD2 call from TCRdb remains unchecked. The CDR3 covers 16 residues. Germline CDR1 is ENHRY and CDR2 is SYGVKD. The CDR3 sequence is CAISLAGGPSYNEQFF.

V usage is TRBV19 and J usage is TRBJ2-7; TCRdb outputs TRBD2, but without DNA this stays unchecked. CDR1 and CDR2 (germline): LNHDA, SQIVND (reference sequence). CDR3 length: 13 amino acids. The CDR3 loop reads CASSRAGRHEQYF.

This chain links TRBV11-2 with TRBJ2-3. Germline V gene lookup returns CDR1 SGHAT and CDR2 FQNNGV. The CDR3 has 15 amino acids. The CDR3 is CASSPQLRITDTQYF.

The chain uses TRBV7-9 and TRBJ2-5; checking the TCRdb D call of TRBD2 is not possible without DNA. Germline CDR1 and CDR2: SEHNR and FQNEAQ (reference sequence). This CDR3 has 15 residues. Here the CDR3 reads CASMYLGLNQETQYF.

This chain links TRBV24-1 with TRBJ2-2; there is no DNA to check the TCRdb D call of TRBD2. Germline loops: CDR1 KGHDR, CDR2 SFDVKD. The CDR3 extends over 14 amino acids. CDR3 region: CATSEGLATGELFF.

CDR3 in amino acids: CATSRVQGRLQGYTF. V is TRBV15 and J is TRBJ1-2; TCRdb names TRBD1, which stays unverified in the absence of DNA. The CDR3 is 15 residues long. Germline lookup yields CDR1 LNHNV and CDR2 YYDKDF (reference sequence).

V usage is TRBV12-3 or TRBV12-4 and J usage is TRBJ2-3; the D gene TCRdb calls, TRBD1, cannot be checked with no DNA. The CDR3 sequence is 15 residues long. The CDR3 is CASQGSLSVADTQYF.

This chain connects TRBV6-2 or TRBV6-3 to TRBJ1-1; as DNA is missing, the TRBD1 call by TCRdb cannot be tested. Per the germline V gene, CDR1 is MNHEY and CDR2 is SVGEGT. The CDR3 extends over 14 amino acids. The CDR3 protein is CASSYSKGDTEAFF.

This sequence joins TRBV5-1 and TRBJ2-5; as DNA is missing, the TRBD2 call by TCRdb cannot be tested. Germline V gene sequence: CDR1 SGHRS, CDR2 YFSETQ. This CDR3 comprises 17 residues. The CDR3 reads CASSLGLLAGGQETQYF.

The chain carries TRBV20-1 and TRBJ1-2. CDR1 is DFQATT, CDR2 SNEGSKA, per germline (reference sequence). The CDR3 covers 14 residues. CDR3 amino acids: CSARDLSVNDGYTF.

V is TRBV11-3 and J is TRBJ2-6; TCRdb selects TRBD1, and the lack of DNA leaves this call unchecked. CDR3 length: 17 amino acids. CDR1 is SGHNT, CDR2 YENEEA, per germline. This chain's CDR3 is CASSSGTGLTGANVLTF.

The CDR3 spells CAWSLYGGLDEQFF. This chain links TRBV30 with TRBJ2-1; TCRdb returns TRBD2, unconfirmable since there is no DNA. In germline, CDR1 is GTSNPN, CDR2 SVGIG (reference sequence). The CDR3 is 14 residues long.

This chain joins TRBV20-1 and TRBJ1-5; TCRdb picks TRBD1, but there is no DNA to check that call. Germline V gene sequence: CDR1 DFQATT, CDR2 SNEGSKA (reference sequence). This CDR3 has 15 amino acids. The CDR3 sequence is CSARVPGQGYQPQHF.

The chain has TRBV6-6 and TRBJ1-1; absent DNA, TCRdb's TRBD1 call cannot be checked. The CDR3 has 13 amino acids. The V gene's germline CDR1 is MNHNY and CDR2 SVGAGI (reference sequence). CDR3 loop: CASSSRWGAEAFF.

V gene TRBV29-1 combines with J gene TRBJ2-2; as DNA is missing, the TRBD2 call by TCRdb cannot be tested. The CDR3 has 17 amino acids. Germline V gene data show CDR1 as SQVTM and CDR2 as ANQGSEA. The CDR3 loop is CSVEGPAGVINTGELFF.

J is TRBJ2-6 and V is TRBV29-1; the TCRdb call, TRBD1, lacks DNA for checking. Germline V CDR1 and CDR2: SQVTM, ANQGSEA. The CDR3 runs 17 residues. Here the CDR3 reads CSVGGHMGVVGANVLTF.

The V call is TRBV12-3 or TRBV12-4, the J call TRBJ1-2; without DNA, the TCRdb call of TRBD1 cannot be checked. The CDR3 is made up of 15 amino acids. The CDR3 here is CASTHFRGGGYGYTF.

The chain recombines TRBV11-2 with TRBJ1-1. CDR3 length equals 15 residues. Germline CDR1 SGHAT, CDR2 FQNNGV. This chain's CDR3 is CASSLTTSQNTEAFF.

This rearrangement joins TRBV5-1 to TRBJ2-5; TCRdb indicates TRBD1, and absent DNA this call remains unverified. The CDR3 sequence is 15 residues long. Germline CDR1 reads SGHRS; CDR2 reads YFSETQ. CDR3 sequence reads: CASSQLGTPRETQYF.

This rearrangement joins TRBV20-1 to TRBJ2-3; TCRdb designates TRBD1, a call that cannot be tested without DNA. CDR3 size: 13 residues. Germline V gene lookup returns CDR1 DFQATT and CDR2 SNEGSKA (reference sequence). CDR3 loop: CSAHSGESDTQYF.

This CDR3 reads CASGRQDNSPLHF. The chain joins TRBV3-1 to TRBJ1-6; there is no DNA to check the TCRdb D call of TRBD1. The V gene's germline CDR1 is LGHDT and CDR2 YNNKEL (reference sequence). The CDR3 loop spans 13 amino acids.

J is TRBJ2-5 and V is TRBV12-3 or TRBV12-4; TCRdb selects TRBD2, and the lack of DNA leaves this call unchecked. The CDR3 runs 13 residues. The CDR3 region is CASSFLREETQYF.